The present T cell receptor beta chain was sequenced within a study of regulatory T cells in long-lasting Graves disease. The CDR3 spans 15 residues. V lost 0 bases and J lost 0, with 5 bases in between. Per germline, CDR1 MDHEN and CDR2 SYDVKM. Arm-PCR with iRepertoire HTBI primers amplified the CDR3 regions for these TCR beta libraries. Methods used by the authors: Segment identification across samples yielded about 60 TRBV and around 13 TRBJ segments. TCRdb called the multiplex PCR reads again in MiXCR, with one record for every CDR3 protein. The V and J calls follow TCRdb's processing rather than the paper's. Found here are 560,000 or so distinct CDR3 sequences, more than 15% of them singletons; the top ten hold 12%. This clonotype was picked up many times. What it recognizes is unknown. The time point here: newly diagnosed GD, antithyroid drugs for less than 3 months. PBMCs provided the RNA from which the TCR library was made.

General observations from the study: Persistent-disease Graves' patients showed less TCR diversity than new cases.

Separately, the same data were catalogued under a study of T cells in Graves' hyperthyroidism and ophthalmopathy. That report notes: Uncontrolled infections, other autoimmune diseases, pregnancy or lactation led to exclusion of patients.

The origin of this receptor is a man aged 18 to 30 with Graves disease. The gene calls are TRBV28 and TRBJ1-4; D is undetermined. The sample consisted of peripheral blood mononuclear cells (PBMCs), taken at new diagnosis, from a patient treated with antithyroid drugs. The CDR3 reads CASSLWSATNEKLFF. The CDR3 region has the DNA TGTGCCAGCAGTTTATGGTCCGCAACTAATGAAAAACTGTTTTTT.